Presented here are 18 T cell receptor beta chains from one specimen sequenced in a study of blood T cell repertoires in COVID-19. Using immunoSEQ multiplex PCR, the repertoire was profiled, and TCRdb retains in-frame clones only, with some absent. The sample gives about 69,000 clones, 60% to 80% of which show up once; about 15% is in the top ten. Sequencing was carried out using peripheral blood. The receptors were gathered from a man aged 60 to 75 with acute or convalescent COVID-19.

The chain couples TRBV5-1 to TRBJ2-3, with D perhaps matching TRBD2 (5 bases). This CDR3 has 14 amino acids. Germline assignment: CDR1 SGHRS and CDR2 YFSETQ. Trimming removed 0 bases at V and 2 bases at J, with 7 bases between. Here the CDR3 DNA reads TGCGCCAGCAGCTTGGGACTAACCACAGATACGCAGTATTTT. This sequence encodes CASSLGLTTDTQYF.

This clone was detected only a few times. V is TRBV6-2 or TRBV6-3 and J is TRBJ1-1; D remains ambiguous. The CDR3 sequence is 14 residues long. Germline CDR1 MNHEY, CDR2 SVGEGT. The V gene lost 4 bases and the J gene lost 1 base, with 10 bases spanning the gap. The CDR3 protein is CASSLVSKNTEAFF. CDR3 in DNA: TGTGCCAGCAGTTTGGTCAGTAAGAACACTGAAGCTTTCTTT.

The genes are TRBV7-2 and TRBJ2-1, with TRBD1 identical over 9 bases. The CDR3 totals 15 residues. Trimming removed 5 bases from V and 4 bases from J; junction bases left unmatched: 6. Per germline, CDR1 SGHTA and CDR2 FQGNSA. This CDR3 reads CASSRGTGIYNEQFF. CDR3 DNA: TGTGCCAGCAGCCGTGGGACAGGGATATACAATGAGCAGTTCTTC.

The rearrangement links TRBV7-2 to TRBJ1-6; 10 bases are shared with TRBD1. Trimming at V came to 6 bases and at J to 10 bases, leaving 9 bases not matched to a gene. Germline CDR1 reads SGHTA; CDR2 reads FQGNSA. The CDR3 consists of 15 residues. CDR3 protein: CASRFRTGGESPLHF. Written as DNA, the CDR3 is TGTGCCAGCAGATTCAGGACAGGGGGTGAGTCACCCCTCCACTTT.

The rearrangement links TRBV4-2 to TRBJ1-2; 9 nucleotides align to TRBD1. Unmatched junction bases numbered 10, after V lost 0 bases and J lost 5 bases. The CDR3 totals 17 residues. The germline V gene has CDR1 LGHNA and CDR2 YNFKEQ. CDR3 DNA: TGTGCCAGCAGCCAAGAAGGGACAGGGTTAAGTTTTTATGGCTACACCTTC. Amino acid sequence: CASSQEGTGLSFYGYTF.

The genes are TRBV27 and TRBJ1-2; perhaps TRBD1 as D (6 bases). The CDR3 spans 15 residues. CDR1 and CDR2 from the germline V gene are MNHEY and SMNVEV (reference sequence). Trimming removed 8 bases from V and 5 bases from J, with 21 bases in between. The CDR3 spells CASRGATHTIYGYTF. DNA for the CDR3: TGTGCCAGCCGGGGGGCCACACACACAATATATGGCTACACCTTC.

This rearrangement joins TRBV7-2 to TRBJ2-7; 9 positions match TRBD1. Per the germline V gene, CDR1 is SGHTA and CDR2 is FQGNSA. CDR3 length: 15 residues. With 4 bases clipped from V and 3 bases from J, the junction kept 7 bases outside the gene matches. As DNA, the CDR3 is TGTGCCAGCAGCTCCCAACAGGGGGCGAACTACGAGCAGTACTTC. This sequence encodes CASSSQQGANYEQYF.

This clone was observed a handful of times. The V call is TRBV14, the J call TRBJ2-7; a weak D match, TRBD2 (5 bases). CDR1 and CDR2 (germline): SGHDN, FVKESK. The ends were cut back, 0 bases at V and 2 bases at J, with 23 bases in the middle. The CDR3 sequence is 19 residues long. CDR3 DNA: TGTGCCAGCAGCCAAGATATCCCCCGTGGGGAGCGGCCCCCCTACGAGCAGTACTTC. It specifies CASSQDIPRGERPPYEQYF.

The chain links TRBV7-2 to TRBJ2-3; no clear D. V was cut by 5 bases and J by 0 bases, with 15 bases left in between. This CDR3 is built from 16 residues. CDR1 SGHTA and CDR2 FQGNSA come from the germline V gene. The CDR3 sequence is CASSLMAPASTDTQYF. The CDR3 coding sequence is TGTGCCAGCAGCCTCATGGCCCCCGCTAGCACAGATACGCAGTATTTT.

This chain connects TRBV18 to TRBJ1-4, with 7 bases lining up with TRBD1. The junction had 14 bases not matched to a gene; V was cut back by 2 bases and J by 5 bases. In germline, CDR1 is KGHSH, CDR2 LQKENI. The length of the CDR3 is 18 residues. The CDR3 nucleotides read TGTGCCAGCTCACCAAAAAATCCCGGGACAGTTAGAAATGAAAAACTGTTTTTT. Its protein is CASSPKNPGTVRNEKLFF.

The V call is TRBV27, the J call TRBJ2-7; 12 bases line up with TRBD2. The CDR3 is made up of 15 amino acids. Germline-derived CDR1 and CDR2 are MNHEY and SMNVEV (reference sequence). Trimming took 5 bases from V and 3 from J; bases not matched to a gene: 5. CDR3 sequence: CASSPGTSGRYEQYF. The DNA of the CDR3 is TGTGCCAGCAGTCCCGGGACTAGCGGGCGCTACGAGCAGTACTTC.

J is TRBJ1-1 and V is TRBV11-3, with 8 bases lining up with TRBD1. Germline-derived CDR1 and CDR2 are SGHNT and YENEEA. J lost 4 bases, V lost 7 bases, and 5 bases had no gene match. The CDR3 spans 13 residues. The CDR3 spells CASKPTGGTEAFF. The CDR3 region has the DNA TGTGCCAGCAAACCAACAGGGGGCACTGAAGCTTTCTTT.

The V call is TRBV6-2 or TRBV6-3, the J call TRBJ1-2; tentative D call: TRBD1 (6 bases). From germline, CDR1 is MNHEY and CDR2 SVGEGT. CDR3 length equals 13 residues. V was cut by 2 bases and J by 4 bases, with 8 bases left in between. The DNA of the CDR3 is TGTGCCAGCAGTTACGCCAGGGGCTATGGCTACACCTTC. This gives the protein CASSYARGYGYTF.

The gene calls are TRBV6-5 and TRBJ1-2; 11 nucleotides align to TRBD1. The CDR3 spans 15 residues. Germline assignment: CDR1 MNHEY and CDR2 SVGAGI. Unmatched junction bases numbered 7, after V lost 4 bases and J lost 6 bases. In DNA form, the CDR3 reads TGTGCCAGCAGTTCTGGGACAGGGGGAGTAGATGGCTACACCTTC. Translated: CASSSGTGGVDGYTF.

The chain recombines TRBV6-2 or TRBV6-3 with TRBJ2-5; 8 positions agree with TRBD1. J lost 5 bases, V lost 5 bases, and 1 base had no gene match. This CDR3 is 12 amino acids long. The germline V gene has CDR1 MNHEY and CDR2 SVGEGT. CDR3 region: CASSRQGETQYF. The CDR3 DNA reads as TGTGCCAGCAGTCGACAGGGGGAGACCCAGTACTTC.

This rearrangement joins TRBV18 to TRBJ1-6; D ambiguous. Looked up from germline, CDR1 is KGHSH and CDR2 is LQKENI. Trimming shortened V by 0 bases and J by 0 bases, and 6 bases separated the two germline ends. This CDR3 comprises 16 residues. CDR3 nucleotides: TGTGCCAGCTCACCACCGAGGAGCTCCTATAATTCACCCCTCCACTTT. Translation gives CASSPPRSSYNSPLHF.

The chain recombines TRBV7-8 with TRBJ1-2; no definite D call. This CDR3 has 15 residues. With 5 bases removed from V and 0 bases from J, the gap between germline ends came to 13 bases. Looked up from germline, CDR1 is SGHVS and CDR2 is FQNEAQ. The CDR3 region is CASSLRGATNYGYTF. In nucleotides, the CDR3 is TGTGCCAGCAGCCTCCGGGGAGCTACTAACTATGGCTACACCTTC.

This rearrangement joins TRBV5-8 to TRBJ2-2; 8 bases fit TRBD1. Losses at the gene ends were 3 bases for V and 5 bases for J; bases not matched to a gene: 6. The CDR3 length is 15 residues. Germline CDR1 and CDR2: SGHTS and YDEGEE. This CDR3 reads CASSWDRRGTGELFF. The CDR3 nucleotides are TGTGCCAGCAGCTGGGACAGGAGGGGGACCGGGGAGCTGTTTTTT.